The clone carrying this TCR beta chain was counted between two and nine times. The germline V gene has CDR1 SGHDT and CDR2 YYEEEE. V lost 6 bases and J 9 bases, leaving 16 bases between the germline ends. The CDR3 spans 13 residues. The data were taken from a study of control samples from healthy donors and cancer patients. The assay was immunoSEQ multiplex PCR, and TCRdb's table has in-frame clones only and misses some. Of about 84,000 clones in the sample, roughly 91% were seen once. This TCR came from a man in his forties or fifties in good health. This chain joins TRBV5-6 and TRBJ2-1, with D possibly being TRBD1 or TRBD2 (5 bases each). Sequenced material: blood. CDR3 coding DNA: TGTGCCAGCACTATTACCGGGGACGGTGAGCAGTTCTTC. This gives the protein CASTITGDGEQFF. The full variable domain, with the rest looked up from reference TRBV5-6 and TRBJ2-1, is DAGVTQSPTHLIKTRGQQVTLRCSPKSGHDTVSWYQQALGQGPQFIFQYYEEEERQRGNFPDRFSGHQFPNYSSELNVNALLLGDSALYLCASTITGDGEQFFGPGTRLTVL.